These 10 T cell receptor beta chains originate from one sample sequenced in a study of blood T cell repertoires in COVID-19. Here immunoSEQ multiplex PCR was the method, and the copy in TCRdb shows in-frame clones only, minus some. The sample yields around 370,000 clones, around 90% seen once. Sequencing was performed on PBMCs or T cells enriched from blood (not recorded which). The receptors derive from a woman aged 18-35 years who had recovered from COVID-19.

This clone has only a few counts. The chain's CDR3 is CASKRGGAPLHF. The CDR3 region has the DNA TGTGCCAGCAAAAGGGGGGGTGCACCCCTCCACTTT. This chain joins TRBV2 and TRBJ1-6, with D possibly being TRBD1 (6 bases). Germline CDR1 SNHLY, CDR2 FYNNEI. CDR3 length: 12 amino acids. Trimming took 7 bases from V and 11 from J, leaving 12 bases between them. The full variable domain, rest sourced from reference TRBV2 and TRBJ1-6, is EPEVTQTPSHQVTQMGQEVILRCVPISNHLYFYWYRQILGQKVEFLVSFYNNEISEKSEIFDDQFSVERPDGSNFTLKIRSTKLEDSAMYFCASKRGGAPLHFGNGTRLTVT.

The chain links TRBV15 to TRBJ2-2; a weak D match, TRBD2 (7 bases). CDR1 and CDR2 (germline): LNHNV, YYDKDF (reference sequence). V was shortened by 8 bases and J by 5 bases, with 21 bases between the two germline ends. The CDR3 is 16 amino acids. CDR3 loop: CATERGAGAQTGELFF. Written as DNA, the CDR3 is TGTGCCACCGAACGTGGGGCGGGGGCCCAAACCGGGGAGCTGTTTTTT.

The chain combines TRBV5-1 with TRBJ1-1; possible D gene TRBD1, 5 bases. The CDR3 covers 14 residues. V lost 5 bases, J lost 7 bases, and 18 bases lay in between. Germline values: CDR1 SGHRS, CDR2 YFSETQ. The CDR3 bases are TGCGCCAGCAGACTGACAAGGGGTAGTGGTGAAGCTTTCTTT. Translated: CASRLTRGSGEAFF.

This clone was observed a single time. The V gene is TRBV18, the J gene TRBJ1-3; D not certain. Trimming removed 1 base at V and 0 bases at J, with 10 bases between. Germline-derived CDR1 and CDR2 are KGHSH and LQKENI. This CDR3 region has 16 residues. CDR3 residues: CASSPQGVNSGNTIYF. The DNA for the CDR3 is TGTGCCAGCTCACCACAGGGAGTCAACTCTGGAAACACCATATATTTT.

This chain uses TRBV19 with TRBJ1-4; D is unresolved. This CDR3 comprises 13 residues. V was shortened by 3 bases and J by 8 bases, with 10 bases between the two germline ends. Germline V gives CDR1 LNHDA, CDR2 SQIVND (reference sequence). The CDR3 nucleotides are TGTGCCAGTAGTATTTGGGCTGGAGAAAAACTGTTTTTT. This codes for CASSIWAGEKLFF.

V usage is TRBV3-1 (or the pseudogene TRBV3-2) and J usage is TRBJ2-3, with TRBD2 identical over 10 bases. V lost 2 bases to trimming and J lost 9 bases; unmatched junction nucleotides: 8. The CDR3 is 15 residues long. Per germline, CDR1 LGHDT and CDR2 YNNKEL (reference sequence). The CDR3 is CASSQWKRGGETQYF. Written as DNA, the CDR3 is TGTGCCAGCAGCCAATGGAAGCGGGGGGGCGAGACGCAGTATTTT.

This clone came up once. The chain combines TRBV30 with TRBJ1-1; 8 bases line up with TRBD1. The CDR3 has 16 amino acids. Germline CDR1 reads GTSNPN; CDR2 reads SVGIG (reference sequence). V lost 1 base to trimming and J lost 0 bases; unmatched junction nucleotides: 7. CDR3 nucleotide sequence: TGTGCCTGGAGTGCTGGGACAGGTAGCATGAACACTGAAGCTTTCTTT. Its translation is CAWSAGTGSMNTEAFF.

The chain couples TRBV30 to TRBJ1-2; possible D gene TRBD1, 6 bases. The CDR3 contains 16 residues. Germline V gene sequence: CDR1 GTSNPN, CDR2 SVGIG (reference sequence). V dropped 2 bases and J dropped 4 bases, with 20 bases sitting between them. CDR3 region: CAWSYRGAKNGYGYTF. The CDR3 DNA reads TGTGCCTGGAGTTATCGGGGGGCAAAGAACGGCTATGGCTACACCTTC.

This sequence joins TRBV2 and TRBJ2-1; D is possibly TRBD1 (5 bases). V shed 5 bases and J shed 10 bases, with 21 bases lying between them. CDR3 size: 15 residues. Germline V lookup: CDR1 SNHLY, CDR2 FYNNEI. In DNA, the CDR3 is TGTGCCAGCAGTATCTCTACGGCACTTTCAGGGGAGCAGTTCTTC. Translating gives CASSISTALSGEQFF. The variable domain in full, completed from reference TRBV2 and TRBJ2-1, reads EPEVTQTPSHQVTQMGQEVILRCVPISNHLYFYWYRQILGQKVEFLVSFYNNEISEKSEIFDDQFSVERPDGSNFTLKIRSTKLEDSAMYFCASSISTALSGEQFFGPGTRLTVL.

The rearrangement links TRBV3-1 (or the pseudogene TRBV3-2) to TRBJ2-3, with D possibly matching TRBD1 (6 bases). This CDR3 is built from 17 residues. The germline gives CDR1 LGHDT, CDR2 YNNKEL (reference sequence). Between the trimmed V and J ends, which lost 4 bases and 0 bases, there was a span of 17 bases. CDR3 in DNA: TGTGCCAGCAGCCCACCCGGGACACTAAGTAGCACAGATACGCAGTATTTT. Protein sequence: CASSPPGTLSSTDTQYF.